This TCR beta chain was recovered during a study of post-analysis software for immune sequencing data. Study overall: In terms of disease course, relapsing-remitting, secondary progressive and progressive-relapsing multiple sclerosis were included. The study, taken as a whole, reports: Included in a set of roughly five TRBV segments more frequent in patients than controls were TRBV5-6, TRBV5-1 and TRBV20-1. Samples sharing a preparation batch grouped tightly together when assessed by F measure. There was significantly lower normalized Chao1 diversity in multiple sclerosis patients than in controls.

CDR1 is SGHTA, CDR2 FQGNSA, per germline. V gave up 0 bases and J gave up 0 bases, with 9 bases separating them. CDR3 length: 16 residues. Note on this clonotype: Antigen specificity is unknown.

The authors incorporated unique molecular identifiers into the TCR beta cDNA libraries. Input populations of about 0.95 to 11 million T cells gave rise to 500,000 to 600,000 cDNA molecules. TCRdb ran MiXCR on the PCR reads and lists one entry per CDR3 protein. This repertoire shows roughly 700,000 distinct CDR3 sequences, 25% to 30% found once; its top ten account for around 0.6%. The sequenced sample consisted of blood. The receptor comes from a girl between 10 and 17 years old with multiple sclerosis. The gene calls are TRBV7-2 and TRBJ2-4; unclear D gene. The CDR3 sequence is CASSLASALAKNIQYF. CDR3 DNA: TGTGCCAGCAGCTTAGCGTCTGCCCTAGCCAAAAACATTCAGTACTTC.